These T cell receptor beta chains were read from a single sample in a study of T cells in Graves' hyperthyroidism and ophthalmopathy. TCRdb recomputed calls from the multiplex PCR reads with MiXCR, one row per CDR3 protein. The data hold roughly 350,000 distinct CDR3 sequences, with around 13% observed a single time. Sequenced: blood. Every receptor here comes from a woman in her 30s with Graves' ophthalmopathy. CDR3s include the opening cysteine and the closing phenylalanine or tryptophan. A D gene is named only where the DNA matches it firmly. Some rows mark clone size as missing; the rest say once, few, many or name a class of expanded clone.

D gene	V gene	clone size	J gene	CDR3 DNA	CDR3 protein
TRBD1	TRBV12-3/TRBV12-4	.	TRBJ2-7	TGTGCCAGCAGTTCACAAAGACACAGGGGGCGCGGGATAGCCTACGAGCAGTACTTC	CASSSQRHRGRGIAYEQYF
.	TRBV20-1	many	TRBJ2-7	TGCAGTGCTAGAGACCACGGAAACCTCTACGAGCAGTACTTC	CSARDHGNLYEQYF
TRBD2	TRBV20-1	.	TRBJ2-1	TGCAGTGCTCAGATGGGGGGGGACAATGAGCAGTTCTTC	CSAQMGGDNEQFF
.	TRBV28	many	TRBJ2-1	TGTGCCAGCAGTGGAGGGGGCTCAAATGAGCAGTTCTTC	CASSGGGSNEQFF
TRBD2	TRBV11-2	many	TRBJ2-1	TGTGCCAGCAGCTCTAGCGGGGGGGCCAATGAGCAGTTCTTC	CASSSSGGANEQFF
TRBD1	TRBV3-1	many	TRBJ2-7	TGTGCCAGCAGCCATTCGGGGACAGGCTACGAGCAGTACTTC	CASSHSGTGYEQYF
TRBD1	TRBV24-1	many	TRBJ2-7	TGTGCCACCAGTGACTCCCGATTTAGTCGACAGGGTATGTACGAGCAGTACTTC	CATSDSRFSRQGMYEQYF
TRBD1	TRBV4-1	.	TRBJ1-5	TGCGCCAGCAGCCTCCGGGACAGGGGCAATCAGCCCCAGCATTTT	CASSLRDRGNQPQHF
.	TRBV6-1	many	TRBJ2-7	TGTGCCAGCAGAATGACCCCCTTGGGCGGTTTCATGGTATCCAACGAGCAGTACTTC	CASRMTPLGGFMVSNEQYF
.	TRBV5-1	many	TRBJ2-1	TGCGCCAGCAGCTTGGCCCCATCTGCGACGGGGTACAATGAGCAGTTCTTC	CASSLAPSATGYNEQFF
.	TRBV27	.	TRBJ1-3	TGTGCCAGCAGTCCCCTTGGAAACACCATATATTTT	CASSPLGNTIYF
.	TRBV6-1	many	TRBJ2-7	TGTGCCAGCAGTAAACGCGTCCGGGACGGAGGCTACGAGCAGTACTTC	CASSKRVRDGGYEQYF
TRBD1	TRBV7-3	many	TRBJ1-6	TGTGCCAGCAGCATACAGGGGAGAGATTCACCCCTCCACTTT	CASSIQGRDSPLHF
TRBD2	TRBV7-8	many	TRBJ2-7	TGTGCCAGCAGCTCTAGGACTAGCGGGGGCCTTAGCTCCTACGAGCAGTACTTC	CASSSRTSGGLSSYEQYF
.	TRBV28	many	TRBJ2-7	TGTGCCAGCAGTTTTCTTTCCGCGCCGGGCGAGCAGTACTTC	CASSFLSAPGEQYF
TRBD1	TRBV13	many	TRBJ2-7	TGTGCCAGCAGCTTAAGACAGGGCACGGGGTCCTACGAGCAGTACTTC	CASSLRQGTGSYEQYF
.	TRBV2	many	TRBJ2-3	TGTGCCAGCCGAGCTACCGGGACAGATACGCAGTATTTT	CASRATGTDTQYF
TRBD1	TRBV4-2	.	TRBJ1-6	TGTGCCAGCAGCCAAACAGGGGATTCACCCCTCCACTTT	CASSQTGDSPLHF
.	TRBV28	.	TRBJ1-2	TGTGCCACCAAGCTAGTTAACTATGGCTACACCTTC	CATKLVNYGYTF
TRBD2	TRBV12-3/TRBV12-4	.	TRBJ2-7	TGTGCCAGCAGTCTTGAACTAGCGGGGGACCGTAGATCCTACGAGCAGTACTTC	CASSLELAGDRRSYEQYF
.	TRBV12-3/TRBV12-4	many	TRBJ2-2	TGTGCCAGCACCGAAGGGGGGGAGCTGTTTTTT	CASTEGGELFF
.	TRBV20-1	many	TRBJ2-3	TGCAGTGCTAAGTTTGGGCCCACAGATACGCAGTATTTT	CSAKFGPTDTQYF
.	TRBV2	many	TRBJ2-7	TGTGCCAGCAGTGAATCCAATTATGGCACTTCCTACGAGCAGTACTTC	CASSESNYGTSYEQYF
TRBD1	TRBV20-1	many	TRBJ1-5	TGCAGTGCTAGAGCTGACAGGGTGGGGTTTCAGCCCCAGCATTTT	CSARADRVGFQPQHF
.	TRBV2	many	TRBJ1-4	TGTGCCAGCAGTGTTCGGGAAAAACTGTTTTTT	CASSVREKLFF
.	TRBV7-9	many	TRBJ1-4	TGTGCCAGCAGCTTAAGGTCCGCATCTGGGAACGAAAAACTGTTTTTT	CASSLRSASGNEKLFF
.	TRBV2	few	TRBJ1-3	TGTGCCAGCAGGGGTCGGGACTCTGGAAACACCATATATTTT	CASRGRDSGNTIYF
TRBD2	TRBV20-1	.	TRBJ2-5	TGCAGTGCTAGAGCGGCCAGCGGGGGGACGCTGGGAGAGACCCAGTACTTC	CSARAASGGTLGETQYF
.	TRBV29-1	.	TRBJ1-2	TGCAGCGTTGAGCGGGGCTCGGGCCATGGCTACACCTTC	CSVERGSGHGYTF
TRBD2	TRBV20-1	many	TRBJ2-3	TGCAGTGCTCGGACTAGCGGGAGTCGGGTTGCAGATACGCAGTATTTT	CSARTSGSRVADTQYF
.	TRBV30	many	TRBJ1-5	TGTGCCTGGAGTTCAAGCAATCAGCCCCAGCATTTT	CAWSSSNQPQHF
.	TRBV10-2	once	TRBJ2-7	TGCGCCAGCAGTGCGGCAGCCTACGAGCAGTACTTC	CASSAAAYEQYF